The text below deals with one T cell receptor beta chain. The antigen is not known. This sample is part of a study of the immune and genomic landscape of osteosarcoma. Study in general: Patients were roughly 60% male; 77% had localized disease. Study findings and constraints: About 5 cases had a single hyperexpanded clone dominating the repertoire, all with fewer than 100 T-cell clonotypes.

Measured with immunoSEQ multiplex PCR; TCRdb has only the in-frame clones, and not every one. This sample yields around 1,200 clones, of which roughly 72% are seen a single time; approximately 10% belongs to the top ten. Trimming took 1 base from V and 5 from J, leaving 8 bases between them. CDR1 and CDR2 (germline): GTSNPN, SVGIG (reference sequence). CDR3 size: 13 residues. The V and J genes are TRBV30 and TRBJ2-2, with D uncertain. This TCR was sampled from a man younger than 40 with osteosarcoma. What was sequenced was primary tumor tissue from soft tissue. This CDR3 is CAWSEGLTGELFF. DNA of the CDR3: TGTGCCTGGAGTGAAGGGCTTACCGGGGAGCTGTTTTTT.